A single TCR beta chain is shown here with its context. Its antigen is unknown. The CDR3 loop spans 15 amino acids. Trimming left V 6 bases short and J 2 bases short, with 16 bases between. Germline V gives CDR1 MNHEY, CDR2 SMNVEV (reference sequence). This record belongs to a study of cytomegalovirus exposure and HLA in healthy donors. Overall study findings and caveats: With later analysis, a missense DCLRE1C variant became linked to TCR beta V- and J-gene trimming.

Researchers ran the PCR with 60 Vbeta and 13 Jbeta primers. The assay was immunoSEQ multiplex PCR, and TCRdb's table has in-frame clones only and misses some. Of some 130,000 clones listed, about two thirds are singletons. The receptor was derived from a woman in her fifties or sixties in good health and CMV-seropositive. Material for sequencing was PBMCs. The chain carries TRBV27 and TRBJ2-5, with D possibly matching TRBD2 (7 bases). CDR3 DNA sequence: TGTGCCAGCAGAACCCTAGGGGGACTACAAGAGACCCAGTACTTC. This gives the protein CASRTLGGLQETQYF.